The 25 T cell receptor beta chains below all came from one sample that was sequenced in a study of T cell responses to AZD1222 COVID-19 vaccine. Libraries were prepared by immunoSEQ multiplex PCR; TCRdb keeps only in-frame clonotypes and omits some of them. The sample contains 150,000 to 170,000 clones, about nine tenths of which appear only once. The sample was peripheral blood, taken on day 0 of MenACWY control vaccination. These receptors were collected from an adult in good health.

This clone has just one count. The rearrangement links TRBV11-3 to TRBJ2-3; TRBD1 might be the D (6 bases). Germline CDR1 SGHNT, CDR2 YENEEA. V was clipped by 1 base and J by 0 bases, with 11 bases between them. The CDR3 is made up of 16 amino acids. The CDR3 coding sequence is TGTGCCAGCAGCTTAGGGACAGACCTTAGCACAGATACGCAGTATTTT. Amino acid sequence: CASSLGTDLSTDTQYF.

The V and J genes are TRBV10-3 and TRBJ2-1, with a tentative D call TRBD1 (6 bases). V was cut by 4 bases and J by 6 bases, with 10 bases left in between. The CDR3 has 13 amino acids. CDR1 is ENHRY, CDR2 SYGVKD, per germline. The CDR3 DNA is TGTGCCATCAGTGGGACAGTTTTCAATGAGCAGTTCTTC. It translates to CAISGTVFNEQFF.

The rearrangement uses TRBV5-1 and TRBJ2-7; 8 nucleotides align to TRBD2. The J segment lost 6 bases and the V segment lost 2 bases, leaving 10 bases of the junction unmatched. CDR1 SGHRS and CDR2 YFSETQ come from the germline V gene. The CDR3 runs 15 residues. The CDR3 region has the DNA TGCGCCAGCAGCTTCCTTCCGGGACTAGGGGGCGAGCAGTACTTC. Translating it yields CASSFLPGLGGEQYF.

The chain uses TRBV2 and TRBJ1-4; perhaps TRBD1 as D (6 bases). Trimming took off 6 bases at V and 8 bases at J, with 13 bases between the two ends. From germline, CDR1 is SNHLY and CDR2 FYNNEI. The CDR3 has 13 residues. DNA of the CDR3: TGTGCCAGCAGGTGGACAGTCCAGGAAAAACTGTTTTTT. Translating it yields CASRWTVQEKLFF.

The chain has TRBV27 and TRBJ1-1; no clear D. Looked up from germline, CDR1 is MNHEY and CDR2 is SMNVEV (reference sequence). Between the trimmed V and J ends, which lost 2 bases and 5 bases, there was a span of 12 bases. This CDR3 region has 14 residues. The CDR3 loop is CASSLRSRSTEAFF. For the CDR3, the DNA is TGTGCCAGCAGTTTAAGAAGTAGGAGTACTGAAGCTTTCTTT.

The V and J genes are TRBV6-5 and TRBJ2-1; TRBD2 agrees at 8 bases. Trimming removed 2 bases from V and 4 bases from J; junction bases left unmatched: 7. This CDR3 contains 16 residues. Germline-derived CDR1 and CDR2 are MNHEY and SVGAGI. CDR3 loop: CASSYDGGRPYNEQFF. DNA for the CDR3: TGTGCCAGCAGTTACGACGGCGGGAGGCCGTACAATGAGCAGTTCTTC.

This chain joins TRBV7-3 and TRBJ1-1; D ambiguous. Germline values: CDR1 SGHTA, CDR2 FQGTGA. CDR3 length: 13 amino acids. Trimming removed 1 base from V and 1 base from J, with 4 bases in between. The CDR3 spells CASSLMGNTEAFF. The CDR3 DNA sequence: TGTGCCAGCAGCTTAATGGGGAACACTGAAGCTTTCTTT.

The V call is TRBV7-2, the J call TRBJ1-1, with TRBD1 matching over 8 bases. The V segment lost 5 bases and the J segment 10 bases; nucleotides outside the gene matches: 9. Germline V lookup: CDR1 SGHTA, CDR2 FQGNSA. This CDR3 is built from 13 residues. This CDR3 is CASSVRTGWGAFF. CDR3 coding DNA: TGTGCCAGCAGCGTTCGGACAGGGTGGGGAGCTTTCTTT.

The V call is TRBV7-9, the J call TRBJ2-3, with no clear D. Trimming pared 5 bases from V and 14 bases from J, leaving 17 bases between. The CDR3 contains 12 residues. Germline-derived CDR1 and CDR2 are SEHNR and FQNEAQ (reference sequence). DNA of the CDR3: TGTGCCAGCAGCCCAGAGGTCAGTCCCCGGTATTTT. As protein: CASSPEVSPRYF.

The chain couples TRBV29-1 to TRBJ1-2; D unclear. V was pared by 7 bases and J by 12 bases, with 18 bases between. This CDR3 spans 11 amino acids. Per germline, CDR1 SQVTM and CDR2 ANQGSEA. The CDR3 DNA follows: TGCAGCGCCAGGACGGCAGCAGGTCACACCTTC. Protein sequence: CSARTAAGHTF.

The chain combines TRBV7-2 with TRBJ1-5, with D possibly being TRBD1 (5 bases). The germline V and J ends were trimmed by 1 base and 7 bases, with 11 bases remaining between them. The CDR3 runs to 14 residues. Germline values: CDR1 SGHTA, CDR2 FQGNSA. The CDR3 nucleotides read TGTGCCAGCAGCTTAGTACAGGTGGGGCAGCCCCAGCATTTT. Protein product: CASSLVQVGQPQHF.

The V call is TRBV5-1, the J call TRBJ2-3; 7 nucleotides agree with TRBD1. J gave up 4 bases and V 4 bases, and 12 bases lay outside the gene matches. Germline V gives CDR1 SGHRS, CDR2 YFSETQ. The CDR3 covers 16 residues. The CDR3 DNA sequence: TGCGCCAGCAGCCCCGGGACAGCTCCAGCCGCAGATACGCAGTATTTT. Its protein product is CASSPGTAPAADTQYF.

The rearrangement links TRBV25-1 to TRBJ1-6; no reliable D call. Between the trimmed V and J ends, which lost 6 bases and 9 bases, there was a span of 9 bases. This CDR3 comprises 12 residues. Looked up from germline, CDR1 is MGHDK and CDR2 is SYGVNS. CDR3 region: CASREEGSPLHF. CDR3 nucleotide sequence: TGTGCCAGCAGAGAAGAGGGTTCACCCCTCCACTTT.

J is TRBJ2-5 and V is TRBV18; 14 bases are shared with TRBD2. This CDR3 contains 16 residues. V gave up 3 bases and J gave up 6 bases; unmatched junction bases: 6. Germline CDR1 reads KGHSH; CDR2 reads LQKENI. The CDR3 DNA is TGTGCCAGCTCACCGGGACTAGCGGGGGTAAGAAAGACCCAGTACTTC. As protein: CASSPGLAGVRKTQYF.

The V gene is TRBV5-1, the J gene TRBJ1-5, with TRBD1 as a possible D gene (6 bases). V lost 3 bases and J 7 bases, leaving 11 bases between the germline ends. The CDR3 spans 13 residues. Germline loops: CDR1 SGHRS, CDR2 YFSETQ. In nucleotides, the CDR3 is TGCGCCAGCAGCTCAGGGGTCGGACAGCCCCAGCATTTT. Residues: CASSSGVGQPQHF.

This clone was detected once. This rearrangement joins TRBV5-1 to TRBJ2-2; 14 positions agree with TRBD2. With 0 bases clipped from V and 8 bases from J, the junction kept 9 bases outside the gene matches. The germline V gene encodes CDR1 SGHRS and CDR2 YFSETQ. There are 18 residues in the CDR3. CDR3 in amino acids: CASSLEKGLAGGVGELFF. DNA for the CDR3: TGCGCCAGCAGCTTGGAAAAAGGACTAGCGGGAGGCGTGGGGGAGCTGTTTTTT.

The V and J genes are TRBV5-1 and TRBJ1-1; 7 bases line up with TRBD1. Germline assignment: CDR1 SGHRS and CDR2 YFSETQ. The junction had 5 bases not matched to a gene; V was cut back by 4 bases and J by 5 bases. This CDR3 contains 13 residues. The CDR3 region has the DNA TGCGCCAGCAGCCCGACAGGGTATACTGAAGCTTTCTTT. It yields the protein CASSPTGYTEAFF.

The CDR3 bases are TGTGCCAGCAGACCGGGACAGCGGAGCTCCTACGAGCAGTACTTC. Translated: CASRPGQRSSYEQYF. The chain couples TRBV27 to TRBJ2-7; TRBD1 agrees at 7 bases. Germline V lookup: CDR1 MNHEY, CDR2 SMNVEV (reference sequence). V lost 6 bases to trimming and J lost 0 bases; unmatched junction nucleotides: 8. There are 15 residues in the CDR3.

The V and J genes are TRBV7-2 and TRBJ2-7; perhaps TRBD1 as D (6 bases). V was clipped by 6 bases and J by 6 bases, with 15 bases between them. CDR3 length: 13 amino acids. CDR1 SGHTA and CDR2 FQGNSA come from the germline V gene. The CDR3 bases are TGTGCCAGCAGTGATACAGGGTCTGGCGAGCAGTACTTC. Translated: CASSDTGSGEQYF.

The chain employs TRBV6-5 and TRBJ2-1; the match to TRBD2 covers 7 bases. V lost 6 bases and J lost 4; bases outside the gene matches: 9. Germline loops: CDR1 MNHEY, CDR2 SVGAGI. The CDR3 length is 15 residues. The CDR3 spells CASRSHLAAYNEQFF. CDR3 nucleotide sequence: TGTGCCAGCAGATCCCACCTAGCGGCATACAATGAGCAGTTCTTC.

The chain has TRBV6-5 and TRBJ1-5; D is ambiguous. Trimming cost V 6 bases and J 6 bases, with 18 bases left between them. The CDR3 contains 15 residues. Germline values: CDR1 MNHEY, CDR2 SVGAGI. CDR3 in amino acids: CASSPAGVTGQPQHF. CDR3 bases: TGTGCCAGCAGCCCCGCCGGGGTGACGGGTCAGCCCCAGCATTTT.

This sequence joins TRBV7-9 and TRBJ2-5; 7 positions agree with TRBD2. V shed 4 bases and J 5 bases; nucleotides not matched to a gene: 22. The CDR3 has 19 residues. Per the germline V gene, CDR1 is SEHNR and CDR2 is FQNEAQ (reference sequence). CDR3 region: CASSSFFGPVGEAGETQYF. The DNA of the CDR3 is TGTGCCAGCAGCTCTTTTTTTGGCCCGGTCGGGGAAGCGGGGGAGACCCAGTACTTC.

The rearrangement joins TRBV12-3 or TRBV12-4 to TRBJ2-1, with D possibly TRBD2 on 5 matching bases. The CDR3 extends over 12 amino acids. Trimming removed 7 bases at V and 4 bases at J, with 8 bases between. Written as DNA, the CDR3 is TGTGCCAGCACCAGCGGATACAATGAGCAGTTCTTC. As protein: CASTSGYNEQFF.

The V gene is TRBV4-2, the J gene TRBJ2-5, with D possibly being TRBD2 (5 bases). The length of the CDR3 is 13 residues. Germline-derived CDR1 and CDR2 are LGHNA and YNFKEQ. The germline V and J ends were trimmed by 3 bases and 5 bases, with 10 bases remaining between them. CDR3 region: CASSQRVGETQYF. The CDR3 nucleotides read TGTGCCAGCAGCCAGAGGGTAGGGGAGACCCAGTACTTC.

The V and J genes are TRBV7-8 and TRBJ1-5; 7 positions match TRBD1. CDR3 size: 16 residues. The trim removed 5 bases at V and 0 bases at J, leaving 7 bases unmatched. CDR1 and CDR2 from the germline V gene are SGHVS and FQNEAQ. In DNA form, the CDR3 reads TGTGCCAGCAGCCCCCGGACAGGAGGTAGCAATCAGCCCCAGCATTTT. Translating it yields CASSPRTGGSNQPQHF. The full variable domain, with the rest looked up from reference TRBV7-8 and TRBJ1-5, is GAGVSQSPRYKVAKRGQDVALRCDPISGHVSLFWYQQALGQGPEFLTYFQNEAQLDKSGLPSDRFFAERPEGSVSTLKIQRTQQEDSAVYLCASSPRTGGSNQPQHFGDGTRLSIL.